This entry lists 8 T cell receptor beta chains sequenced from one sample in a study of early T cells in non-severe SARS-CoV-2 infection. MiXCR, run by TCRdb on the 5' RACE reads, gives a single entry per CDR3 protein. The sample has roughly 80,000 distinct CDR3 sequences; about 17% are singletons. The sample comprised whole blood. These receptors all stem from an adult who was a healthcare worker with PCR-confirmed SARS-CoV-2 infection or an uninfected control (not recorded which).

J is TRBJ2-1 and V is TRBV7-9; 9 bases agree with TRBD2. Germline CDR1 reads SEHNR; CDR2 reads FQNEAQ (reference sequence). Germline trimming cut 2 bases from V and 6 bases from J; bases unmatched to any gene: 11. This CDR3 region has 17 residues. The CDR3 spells CASSLRVGAGGGNEQFF. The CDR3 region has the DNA TGTGCCAGCAGCTTAAGAGTGGGAGCGGGAGGCGGCAATGAGCAGTTCTTC.

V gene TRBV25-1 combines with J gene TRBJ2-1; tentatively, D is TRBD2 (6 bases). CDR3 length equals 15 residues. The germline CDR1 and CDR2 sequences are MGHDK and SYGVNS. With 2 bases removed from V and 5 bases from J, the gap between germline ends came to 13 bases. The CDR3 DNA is TGTGCCAGCAGTGAACCGGGACTGGAGAACAATGAGCAGTTCTTC. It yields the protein CASSEPGLENNEQFF. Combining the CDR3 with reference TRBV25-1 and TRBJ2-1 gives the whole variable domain EADIYQTPRYLVIGTGKKITLECSQTMGHDKMYWYQQDPGMELHLIHYSYGVNSTEKGDLSSESTVSRIRTEHFPLTLESARPSHTSQYLCASSEPGLENNEQFFGPGTRLTVL.

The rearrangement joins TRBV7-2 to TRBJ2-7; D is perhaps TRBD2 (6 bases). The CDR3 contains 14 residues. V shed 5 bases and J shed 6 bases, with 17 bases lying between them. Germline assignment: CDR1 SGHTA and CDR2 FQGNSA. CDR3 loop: CASSPRTHGGEQYF. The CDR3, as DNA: TGTGCCAGCAGCCCCCGAACCCACGGGGGCGAGCAGTACTTC.

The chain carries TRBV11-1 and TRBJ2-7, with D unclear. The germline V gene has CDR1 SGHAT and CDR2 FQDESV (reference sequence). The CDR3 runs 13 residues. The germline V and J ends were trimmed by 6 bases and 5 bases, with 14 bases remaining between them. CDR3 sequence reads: CASSLPPVNEQYF. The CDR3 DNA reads TGTGCCAGCAGTTTGCCCCCCGTGAACGAGCAGTACTTC.

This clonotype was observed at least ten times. CDR3 sequence: CASSQTASGGQNIQYF. CDR3 nucleotides: TGTGCCAGCAGCCAAACAGCCTCGGGAGGCCAAAACATTCAGTACTTC. The chain joins TRBV3-1 to TRBJ2-4; 7 bases line up with TRBD2. CDR1 is LGHDT, CDR2 YNNKEL, per germline (reference sequence). V was clipped by 2 bases and J by 5 bases; unmatched bases: 9. The CDR3 length is 16 residues.

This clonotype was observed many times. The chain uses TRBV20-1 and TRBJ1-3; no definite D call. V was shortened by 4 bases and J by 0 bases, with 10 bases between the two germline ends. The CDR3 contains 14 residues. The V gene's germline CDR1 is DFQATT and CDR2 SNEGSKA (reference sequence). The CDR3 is CSAKGLSSGNTIYF. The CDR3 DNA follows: TGCAGTGCTAAGGGTTTAAGCTCTGGAAACACCATATATTTT.

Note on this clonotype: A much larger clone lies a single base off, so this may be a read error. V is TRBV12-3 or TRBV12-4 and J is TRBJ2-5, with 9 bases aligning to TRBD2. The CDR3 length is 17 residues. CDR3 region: CASSHQGLAGDQETLYF. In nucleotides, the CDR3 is TGTGCCAGCAGTCATCAGGGATTAGCGGGGGACCAAGAGACCCTGTACTTC.

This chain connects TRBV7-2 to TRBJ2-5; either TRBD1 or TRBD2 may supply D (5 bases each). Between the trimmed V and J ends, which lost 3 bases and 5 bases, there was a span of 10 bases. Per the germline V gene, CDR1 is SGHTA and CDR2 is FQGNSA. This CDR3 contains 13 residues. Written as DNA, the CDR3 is TGTGCCAGCAGCTTTGAGGGGCATGAGACCCAGTACTTC. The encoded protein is CASSFEGHETQYF.